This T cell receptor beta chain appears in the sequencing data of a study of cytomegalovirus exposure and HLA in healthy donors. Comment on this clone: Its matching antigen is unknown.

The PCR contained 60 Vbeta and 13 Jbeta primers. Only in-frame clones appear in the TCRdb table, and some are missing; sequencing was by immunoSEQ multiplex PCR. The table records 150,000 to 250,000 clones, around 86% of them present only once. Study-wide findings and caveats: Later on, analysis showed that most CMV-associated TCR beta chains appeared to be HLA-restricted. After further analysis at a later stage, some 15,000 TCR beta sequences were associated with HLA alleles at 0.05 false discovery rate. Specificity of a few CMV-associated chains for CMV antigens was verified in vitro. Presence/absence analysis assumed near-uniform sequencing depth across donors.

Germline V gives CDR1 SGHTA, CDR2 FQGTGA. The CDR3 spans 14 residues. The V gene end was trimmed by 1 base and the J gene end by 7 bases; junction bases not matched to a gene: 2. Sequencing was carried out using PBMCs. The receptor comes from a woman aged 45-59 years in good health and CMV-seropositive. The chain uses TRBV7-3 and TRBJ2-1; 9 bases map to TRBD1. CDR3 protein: CASSLNRGLNEQFF. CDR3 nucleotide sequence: TGTGCCAGCAGCTTAAACAGGGGGCTTAATGAGCAGTTCTTC.